Each of the 27 T cell receptor beta chains below was sequenced from the same sample in a study of T cells in Graves' hyperthyroidism and ophthalmopathy. RNA transcripts gave rise to amplified TCR beta CDR3 regions. HTBI primers were employed in a first-round RT-PCR of the TCR CDR3. Each CDR3 protein gets one entry after TCRdb re-called the multiplex PCR reads with MiXCR. Of fewer than 600,000 distinct CDR3 sequences in the sample, about 14% are singletons; the top ten hold 14%. The sample comprised blood. These receptors were obtained from a woman in her thirties or forties with Graves' hyperthyroidism.

This clonotype was detected only a few times. The gene calls are TRBV27 and TRBJ2-5, with 8 bases identical to TRBD2. Germline lookup yields CDR1 MNHEY and CDR2 SMNVEV (reference sequence). The length of the CDR3 is 16 residues. The trim removed 2 bases at V and 5 bases at J, leaving 10 bases unmatched. The CDR3 loop is CASSLLPGGPKETQYF. CDR3 DNA sequence: TGTGCCAGCAGTTTACTTCCGGGAGGGCCGAAGGAGACCCAGTACTTC.

This clonotype was detected ten times or more. The chain employs TRBV5-1 and TRBJ2-1; D may be TRBD1 or TRBD2 (5 bases each). Deletions cut 6 bases from V and 5 bases from J, with 15 bases between. The germline gives CDR1 SGHRS, CDR2 YFSETQ. CDR3 length: 14 residues. The CDR3 bases are TGCGCCAGCAACCCCGTGGGGGTTAACAATGAGCAGTTCTTC. Translated: CASNPVGVNNEQFF.

This clonotype showed up many times. The chain couples TRBV20-1 to TRBJ1-1; D not resolved. CDR1 is DFQATT and CDR2 is SNEGSKA in the germline V gene (reference sequence). The CDR3 spans 13 residues. With 0 bases removed from V and 2 bases from J, the gap between germline ends came to 7 bases. DNA of the CDR3: TGCAGTGCTAGAGAGAGACAAAACACTGAAGCTTTCTTT. Encoded protein: CSARERQNTEAFF.

This clonotype was counted only a few times. The V and J genes are TRBV7-9 and TRBJ1-2; D is possibly TRBD1 (5 bases). V lost 7 bases and J lost 0, with 15 bases in between. The length of the CDR3 is 15 residues. The germline gives CDR1 SEHNR, CDR2 FQNEAQ (reference sequence). CDR3 protein: CASTHDGGTNYGYTF. In DNA form, the CDR3 reads TGTGCCAGCACCCACGACGGGGGGACTAACTATGGCTACACCTTC.

This clonotype was picked up many times. J is TRBJ2-5 and V is TRBV5-5, with TRBD2 matching 9 bases. CDR3 length: 16 residues. Trimming took 4 bases from V and 3 from J; bases not matched to a gene: 10. Germline lookup yields CDR1 SGHKS and CDR2 YYEKEE (reference sequence). CDR3 in amino acids: CASSPLPGLAEETQYF. CDR3 sequence (DNA): TGTGCCAGCAGCCCGCTCCCGGGACTAGCAGAAGAGACCCAGTACTTC.

This clonotype was detected only a few times. The chain employs TRBV9 and TRBJ2-1, with TRBD2 matching over 9 bases. V dropped 0 bases and J dropped 5; count of bases not matched to a gene: 6. This CDR3 region has 16 residues. The germline CDR1 and CDR2 sequences are SGDLS and YYNGEE. The DNA for the CDR3 is TGTGCCAGCAGCGTAGGGGAAAAGCGGGAGGACAATGAGCAGTTCTTC. Amino acids: CASSVGEKREDNEQFF.

Only a few counts were recorded for this clonotype. This chain uses TRBV7-3 with TRBJ1-2; 8 bases are shared with TRBD1. This CDR3 is built from 15 residues. The trim removed 5 bases at V and 3 bases at J, leaving 8 bases unmatched. Germline CDR1 reads SGHTA; CDR2 reads FQGTGA. CDR3: CASSPQGATYYGYTF. The CDR3 DNA sequence: TGTGCCAGCAGCCCTCAGGGGGCAACATACTATGGCTACACCTTC.

This clonotype showed up many times. This sequence joins TRBV18 and TRBJ2-1; 11 bases map to TRBD1. Germline trimming cut 10 bases from V and 5 bases from J; bases unmatched to any gene: 10. CDR1 is KGHSH, CDR2 LQKENI, per germline. CDR3 length: 15 residues. Written as DNA, the CDR3 is TGTGCCACCATTACCGGGACAGGGGGTGACAATGAGCAGTTCTTC. Its protein is CATITGTGGDNEQFF.

CDR3 DNA: TGCAGTGCTAGGGTCCCAAACACCGGGGAGCTGTTTTTT. Residues: CSARVPNTGELFF. This sequence joins TRBV20-1 and TRBJ2-2; no clear D gene. Between the trimmed V and J ends, which lost 3 bases and 2 bases, there was a span of 7 bases. CDR3 length: 13 amino acids. Germline V gene lookup returns CDR1 DFQATT and CDR2 SNEGSKA (reference sequence).

The chain couples TRBV20-1 to TRBJ1-6; TRBD1 might be the D (5 bases). This CDR3 contains 12 residues. Trimming removed 1 base from V and 10 bases from J, with 8 bases in between. Germline assignment: CDR1 DFQATT and CDR2 SNEGSKA (reference sequence). The CDR3 loop is CSARGGTSPLHF. For the CDR3, the DNA is TGCAGTGCTAGAGGAGGGACCTCACCCCTCCACTTT.

The sample holds a few counts of this clonotype. V is TRBV15 and J is TRBJ2-7; D is perhaps TRBD1 or TRBD2 (5 bases each). The germline V gene has CDR1 LNHNV and CDR2 YYDKDF (reference sequence). The CDR3 is made up of 15 amino acids. V was cut by 4 bases and J by 2 bases, with 15 bases left in between. The CDR3 coding sequence is TGTGCCACCAGCAAGGACACCGGGAAGACCTACGAGCAGTACTTC. Protein product: CATSKDTGKTYEQYF.

This clonotype was detected many times. V gene TRBV6-1 combines with J gene TRBJ2-7; no reliable D call. Trimming cost V 8 bases and J 2 bases, with 10 bases left between them. Germline CDR1 is MNHNS and CDR2 is SASEGT. CDR3 length equals 12 residues. In DNA, the CDR3 is TGTGCCAGCTCGTCACAGACCTACGAGCAGTACTTC. Translated: CASSSQTYEQYF.

This clonotype was seen a few times. This chain links TRBV28 with TRBJ2-1; no reliable D call. The CDR3 sequence is 12 residues long. CDR1 and CDR2 from the germline V gene are MDHEN and SYDVKM. Deletions cut 3 bases from V and 7 bases from J, with 7 bases between. The CDR3, as DNA: TGTGCCAGCAGTTTTGGGCGGAATGAGCAGTTCTTC. Amino acids: CASSFGRNEQFF.

The chain uses TRBV19 and TRBJ2-3; the match to TRBD2 covers 11 bases. CDR3 length: 16 amino acids. V trimming: 6 bases; J trimming: 5 bases; junction bases outside the gene matches: 10. Germline V gene sequence: CDR1 LNHDA, CDR2 SQIVND (reference sequence). The CDR3: CASSDPLAGDRDTQYF. For the CDR3, the DNA is TGTGCCAGTAGCGACCCACTAGCGGGAGACAGAGATACGCAGTATTTT.

This sequence joins TRBV20-1 and TRBJ2-2; D perhaps matches TRBD2 (6 bases). Germline V gene data show CDR1 as DFQATT and CDR2 as SNEGSKA (reference sequence). Trimming took 3 bases from V and 5 from J, leaving 22 bases between them. The CDR3 is made up of 17 amino acids. CDR3 nucleotides: TGCAGTGCTAGCCGGTACCCCGGGACTCAATCTACCGGGGAGCTGTTTTTT. Its translation: CSASRYPGTQSTGELFF.

This clonotype has a count of ten or more. The V and J genes are TRBV6-6 and TRBJ1-2, with 10 bases fitting TRBD1. V was pared by 2 bases and J by 4 bases, with 19 bases of the junction left unmatched. The germline CDR1 and CDR2 sequences are MNHNY and SVGAGI (reference sequence). The CDR3 contains 20 residues. CDR3 bases: TGTGCCAGCAGTTACGTTTCAGTTGGGACAGGGGCAGGAGTGGGCTATGGCTACACCTTC. Protein: CASSYVSVGTGAGVGYGYTF.

This clonotype was seen once. The V call is TRBV6-5, the J call TRBJ2-2; D is perhaps TRBD1 or TRBD2 (5 bases each). Germline V gives CDR1 MNHEY, CDR2 SVGAGI. Trimming took off 4 bases at V and 4 bases at J, with 16 bases between the two ends. The CDR3 length is 16 residues. The CDR3 sequence: CASSCRTRGVTGELFF. The CDR3 DNA sequence: TGTGCCAGCAGTTGCCGGACAAGGGGAGTCACCGGGGAGCTGTTTTTT.

This clonotype was counted at least ten times. The CDR3 sequence is CASSETGTSDYNEQFF. CDR3 nucleotide sequence: TGTGCCAGCAGTGAAACAGGGACTAGCGACTACAATGAGCAGTTCTTC. The V gene is TRBV2, the J gene TRBJ2-1; 10 positions agree with TRBD2. The CDR3 has 16 residues. Germline V gives CDR1 SNHLY, CDR2 FYNNEI. The V and J ends lost 2 bases and 3 bases, in that order; junction bases with no gene match: 4.

There are a few counts of this clonotype. A much larger clone lies one base from this, so it may be a read error. The V and J genes are TRBV6-1 and TRBJ2-1, with 10 bases lining up with TRBD1. J was trimmed by 8 bases and V by 10 bases; bases with no gene match: 11. Germline V gene data show CDR1 as MNHNS and CDR2 as SASEGT. The CDR3 has 14 residues. CDR3 bases: TGTGCCAACAGGCGGGGACAGGGGCTCTATGAGCAGTTCTTC. It codes for CANRRGQGLYEQFF.

The sample holds many counts of this clonotype. J is TRBJ2-5 and V is TRBV28; 14 bases map to TRBD2. The length of the CDR3 is 16 residues. The V gene's germline CDR1 is MDHEN and CDR2 SYDVKM. With 6 bases clipped from V and 5 bases from J, the junction kept 8 bases outside the gene matches. CDR3 region: CASRGTSGSLGETQYF. The CDR3 bases are TGTGCCAGCAGGGGGACTAGCGGGAGTTTAGGCGAGACCCAGTACTTC.

The table lists this clonotype with many counts. The CDR3 reads CASSPSGGGYNEQFF. DNA for the CDR3: TGTGCCAGCAGCCCAAGTGGCGGGGGTTACAATGAGCAGTTCTTC. V is TRBV27 and J is TRBJ2-1, with TRBD2 identical over 7 bases. CDR1 MNHEY and CDR2 SMNVEV come from the germline V gene (reference sequence). J gave up 4 bases and V 6 bases, and 9 bases lay outside the gene matches. The CDR3 extends over 15 amino acids.

At least ten counts were recorded for this clonotype. V and J are TRBV27 and TRBJ2-5; D unclear. Trimming took 1 base from V and 2 from J, leaving 14 bases between them. CDR3 length equals 16 residues. Germline values: CDR1 MNHEY, CDR2 SMNVEV (reference sequence). The chain's CDR3 is CASSLLAERWQETQYF. The CDR3 nucleotides read TGTGCCAGCAGTTTATTAGCTGAAAGGTGGCAAGAGACCCAGTACTTC.

This clonotype was recorded at least ten times. V gene TRBV5-1 combines with J gene TRBJ2-1, with 13 bases identical to TRBD2. There are 15 residues in the CDR3. CDR1 and CDR2 from the germline V gene are SGHRS and YFSETQ. V lost 4 bases, J lost 10 bases, and 8 bases stayed unmatched. The CDR3 DNA reads as TGCGCCAGCAGCCAGCCGGGACTAGCGGGACGGGAGCAGTTCTTC. Protein product: CASSQPGLAGREQFF.

This clonotype was found many times. V gene TRBV3-1 combines with J gene TRBJ1-2; 7 nucleotides align to TRBD1. The ends lost 5 bases at V and 7 bases at J; junction bases unmatched: 10. The CDR3 consists of 14 residues. Germline assignment: CDR1 LGHDT and CDR2 YNNKEL (reference sequence). The CDR3 reads CASSGTRQGSGYTF. The CDR3 bases are TGTGCCAGCAGCGGGACTAGACAGGGATCTGGCTACACCTTC.

Many counts were recorded for this clonotype. This chain joins TRBV28 and TRBJ2-3; 12 nucleotides agree with TRBD2. The V segment lost 8 bases and the J segment 2 bases; nucleotides outside the gene matches: 8. Germline CDR1 is MDHEN and CDR2 is SYDVKM. There are 16 residues in the CDR3. The CDR3: CASGIGLAGPTDTQYF. The CDR3 nucleotides are TGTGCCAGCGGGATAGGACTAGCGGGACCCACAGATACGCAGTATTTT.

This clonotype was seen at least ten times. The chain uses TRBV2 and TRBJ1-4, with D perhaps TRBD1 (6 bases). V shed 7 bases and J shed 0 bases, with 9 bases lying between them. CDR3 length: 14 amino acids. Germline CDR1 and CDR2: SNHLY and FYNNEI. In nucleotides, the CDR3 is TGTGCCAGCAAGGGGGGGACAACTAATGAAAAACTGTTTTTT. This encodes CASKGGTTNEKLFF.

J is TRBJ1-5 and V is TRBV15; D uncertain. The CDR3 is 14 amino acids. Germline V lookup: CDR1 LNHNV, CDR2 YYDKDF (reference sequence). V lost 8 bases and J 1 base, leaving 12 bases between the germline ends. The CDR3 region is CATGGGMSNQPQHF. The CDR3 DNA reads TGTGCCACCGGAGGAGGAATGAGCAATCAGCCCCAGCATTTT.